Listed below are T cell receptor beta chains from one sample, sequenced in a study of T cells after yellow fever vaccination. TCRdb re-analysed the 5' RACE reads in MiXCR, keeping a single row per CDR3 protein. The sample carries roughly 260,000 distinct CDR3 sequences, over 10% recorded once. The input for sequencing was CD4+ T cells sorted from PBMCs, taken 45 days after the yellow fever booster vaccination. Source of these receptors: a man aged 25 to 45 who received the YFV17D yellow fever vaccine. The CDR3 runs from the conserved cysteine through the conserved F or W. The D gene is left open where the match is weak.

D gene | V gene | CDR3 protein
TRBD2 | TRBV4-3 | CASSQGRSSGNTDTQYF
. | TRBV25-1 | CASSPPGHYGYTF
TRBD1 | TRBV7-9 | CASGRQGGLYEQYF
. | TRBV29-1 | CSAWDGTDTQYF
. | TRBV29-1 | CSGRSGVGVTQYF
TRBD1 | TRBV10-3 | CAISEATGVDTQYF
. | TRBV6-5 | CASSYRLFGDNEQFF
TRBD1 | TRBV18 | CASSPATGSGSGANVLTF
TRBD2 | TRBV20-1 | CSASRAGTDTQYF
TRBD1 | TRBV20-1 | CSGGQGNYEQYF
TRBD2 | TRBV20-1 | CSAQATSGRGYGELFF
. | TRBV7-2 | CASSLAEGWAQYF
TRBD2 | TRBV5-1 | CASSLSLGGRGETQYF
TRBD2 | TRBV6-1 | CASSPGREAGELFF
TRBD1 | TRBV6-1 | CASRGQGAKYEQYF
. | TRBV7-2 | CASSLASGIYEQYF
. | TRBV5-1 | CASSPPALTGELFF
. | TRBV5-1 | CASALGASASYEQYF
. | TRBV24-1 | CATSDPPTNEQFF
. | TRBV27 | CASSRSSGTEAFF
. | TRBV7-8 | CASSLEADSKQPQHF
. | TRBV9 | CASSPGENLSYNEQFF
TRBD2 | TRBV7-8 | CASSLRERQVGIF
TRBD1 | TRBV20-1 | CSARPLVTVNEGQSRLGQYF
. | TRBV5-6 | CASSSSAGELFF
TRBD2 | TRBV24-1 | CATNGGRGNTQYF
. | TRBV4-3 | CASSQENANPVSRQYF
. | TRBV20-1 | CSASPLMASYEQYF
. | TRBV20-1 | CSAPEALNQPQHF
TRBD2 | TRBV24-1 | CATSDPSGTSGIYNEQFF
TRBD1 | TRBV18 | CASSPGQDAFF
. | TRBV28 | CASSQGSGAGANVLTF
. | TRBV5-1 | CASSPLLDYGYTF
. | TRBV11-2 | CASSFSRGAAQETQYF
. | TRBV12-3/TRBV12-4 | CASSPQGGELFF
TRBD1 | TRBV15 | CATGNRDRGNDEQYF
. | TRBV10-3 | CAISDHLGSTDTQYF
. | TRBV14 | CASSPRVRETQYF
TRBD2 | TRBV7-8 | CASSLFGGLATNANTGELFF
TRBD1 | TRBV7-9 | CASSSQPGQSSYEQYF
TRBD2 | TRBV29-1 | CSVEVIAGTYEQYF
. | TRBV30 | CAWSVIGGAPINQPQHF
. | TRBV7-2 | CASSSSRYTEAFF
. | TRBV20-1 | CSAKVRGTEAFF
. | TRBV5-6 | CASSLGRGLSDTQYF
TRBD1 | TRBV10-2 | CASRRDREAYGYTF
TRBD1 | TRBV27 | CASSPSWTGIPGANVLTF
TRBD1 | TRBV5-1 | CASSSDRANSYEQYF
. | TRBV20-1 | CSARRGVLSYEQYF
. | TRBV30 | CAWRKSPDTGELFF
TRBD1 | TRBV30 | CAWNLWDRGYEQYF
. | TRBV12-3/TRBV12-4 | CASSKTGKLFF
. | TRBV5-1 | CASGLTGLGNTGELFF
. | TRBV5-5 | CASSLNRGSKYGYTF
TRBD1 | TRBV7-9 | CASSTRGWETQYF
. | TRBV15 | CATSTSPKGGKDEQYF
TRBD1 | TRBV20-1 | CSASRTGARGHGYTF
. | TRBV29-1 | CSVVVGAYGYTF
. | TRBV12-3/TRBV12-4 | CASSLRPPSSYNEQFF
. | TRBV20-1 | CSARTARVNQPQHF